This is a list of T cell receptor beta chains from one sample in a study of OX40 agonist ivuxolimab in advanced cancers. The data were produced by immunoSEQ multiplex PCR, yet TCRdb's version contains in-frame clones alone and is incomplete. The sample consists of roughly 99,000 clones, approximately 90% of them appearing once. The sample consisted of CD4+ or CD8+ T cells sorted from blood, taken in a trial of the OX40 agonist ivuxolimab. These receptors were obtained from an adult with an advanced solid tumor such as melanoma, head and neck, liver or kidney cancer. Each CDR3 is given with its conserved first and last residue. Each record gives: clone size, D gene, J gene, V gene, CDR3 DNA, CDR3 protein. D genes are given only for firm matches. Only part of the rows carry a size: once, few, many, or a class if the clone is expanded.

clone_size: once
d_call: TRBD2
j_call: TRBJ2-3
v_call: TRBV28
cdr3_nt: TGTGCCAGCAGTTCCGTACTAGCGGGAGTCGCAGATACGCAGTATTTT
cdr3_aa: CASSSVLAGVADTQYF

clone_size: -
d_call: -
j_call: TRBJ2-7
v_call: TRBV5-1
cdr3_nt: TGCGCCAGCAGCTCAGACAGTGCCAGCTCCTACGAGCAGTACTTC
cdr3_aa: CASSSDSASSYEQYF

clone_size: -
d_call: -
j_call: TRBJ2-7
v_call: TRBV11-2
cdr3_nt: TGTGCCAGCAGCTTCAAGAGCTCCTACGAGCAGTACTTC
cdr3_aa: CASSFKSSYEQYF

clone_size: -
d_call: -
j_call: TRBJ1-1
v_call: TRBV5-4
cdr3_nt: TGTGCCAGCAGCTCGCTTGGTGGGCTGAACACTGAAGCTTTCTTT
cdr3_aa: CASSSLGGLNTEAFF

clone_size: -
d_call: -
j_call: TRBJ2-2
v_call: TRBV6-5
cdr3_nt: TGTGCCAGCAGTTACGCCGGGACGAACACCGGGGAGCTGTTTTTT
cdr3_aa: CASSYAGTNTGELFF

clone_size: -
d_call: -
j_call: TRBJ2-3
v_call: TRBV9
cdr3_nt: TGTGCCAGCAGCCGTCGGGGCAGCACAGATACGCAGTATTTT
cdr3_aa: CASSRRGSTDTQYF

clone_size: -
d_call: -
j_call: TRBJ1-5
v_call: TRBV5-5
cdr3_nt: TGTGCCAGCAGCTCTGGACCACAGCCTAGCAATCAGCCCCAGCATTTT
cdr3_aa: CASSSGPQPSNQPQHF

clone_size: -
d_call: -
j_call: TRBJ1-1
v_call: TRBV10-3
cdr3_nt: TGCGCCAGCAGTGAGGGTAGGAACACTGAAGCTTTCTTT
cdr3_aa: CASSEGRNTEAFF

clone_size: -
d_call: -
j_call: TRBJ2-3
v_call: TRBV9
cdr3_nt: TGTGCCAGCAGCGTGAACCAGGGGGGTAGCACAGATACGCAGTATTTT
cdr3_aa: CASSVNQGGSTDTQYF

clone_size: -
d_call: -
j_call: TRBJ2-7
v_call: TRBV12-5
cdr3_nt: TGTGCTAGTGGACTCGCCGAGACCTACGAGCAGTACTTC
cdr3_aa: CASGLAETYEQYF

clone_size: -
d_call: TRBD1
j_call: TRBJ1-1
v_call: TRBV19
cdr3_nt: TGTGCCAGTAGTATACCTACAGGGGGCACTGAAGCTTTCTTT
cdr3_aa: CASSIPTGGTEAFF

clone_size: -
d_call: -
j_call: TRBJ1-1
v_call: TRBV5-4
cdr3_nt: TGTGCCAGCAGCCCCCCGGGAGCCCGGGGGTCGAACACTGAAGCTTTCTTT
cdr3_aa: CASSPPGARGSNTEAFF

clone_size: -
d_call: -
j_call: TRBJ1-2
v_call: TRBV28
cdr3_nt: TGTGCCAGCAGTCACCGGGGGACCCGCGGGGACTATGGCTACACCTTC
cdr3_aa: CASSHRGTRGDYGYTF

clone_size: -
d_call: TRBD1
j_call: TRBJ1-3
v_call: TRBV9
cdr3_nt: TGTGCCAGCAGCGTCTCGGGACAGGGCTTCTCTGGAAACACCATATATTTT
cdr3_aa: CASSVSGQGFSGNTIYF

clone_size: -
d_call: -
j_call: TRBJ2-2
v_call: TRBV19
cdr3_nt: TGTGCCAGTAGTACCATCCCCAACACCGGGGAGCTGTTTTTT
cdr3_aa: CASSTIPNTGELFF

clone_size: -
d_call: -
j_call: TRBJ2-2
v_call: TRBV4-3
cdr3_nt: TGCGCCAGCAGCTTCCCAAAACAAGGGAGGAACACCGGGGAGCTGTTTTTT
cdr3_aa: CASSFPKQGRNTGELFF

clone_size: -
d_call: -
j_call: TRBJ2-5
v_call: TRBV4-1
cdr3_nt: TGCGCCAGCAGCCAAGCTTCAGCGTACCAAGAGACCCAGTACTTC
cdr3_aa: CASSQASAYQETQYF

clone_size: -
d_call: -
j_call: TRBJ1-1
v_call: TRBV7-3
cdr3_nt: TGTGCCAGCAGCTTTACCTGGAACACTGAAGCTTTCTTT
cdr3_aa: CASSFTWNTEAFF

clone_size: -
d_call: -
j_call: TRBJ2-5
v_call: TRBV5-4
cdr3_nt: TGTGCCAGCAGCTTGCTTCCCAGGGAGACCCAGTACTTC
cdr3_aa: CASSLLPRETQYF

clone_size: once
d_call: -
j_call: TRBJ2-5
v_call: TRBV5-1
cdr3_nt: TGCGCCAGCAGCTTGGGGCACCTCGGGGAGACCCAGTACTTC
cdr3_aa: CASSLGHLGETQYF

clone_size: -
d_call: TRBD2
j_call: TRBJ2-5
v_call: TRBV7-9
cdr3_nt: TGTGCCAGCAGCCTTGGAACGGGGGGTAACCAAGAGACCCAGTACTTC
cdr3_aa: CASSLGTGGNQETQYF

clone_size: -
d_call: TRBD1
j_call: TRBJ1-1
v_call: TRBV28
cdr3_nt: TGTGCCAGCAGTTACACAGGGGGCTCTGACACTGAAGCTTTCTTT
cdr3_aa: CASSYTGGSDTEAFF

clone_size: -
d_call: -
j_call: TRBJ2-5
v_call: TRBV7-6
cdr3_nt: TGTGCCAGCAGCTTATATGAAGAGACCCAGTACTTC
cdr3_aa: CASSLYEETQYF

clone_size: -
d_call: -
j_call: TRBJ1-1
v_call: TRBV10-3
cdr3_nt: TGTGCCATCAGACAGGGAATCTTGAGGAACAACGCTGAAGCTTTCTTT
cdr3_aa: CAIRQGILRNNAEAFF

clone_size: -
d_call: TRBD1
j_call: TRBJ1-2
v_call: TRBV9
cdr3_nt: TGTGCCAGCAGCGCAGAAACAGGGGATGGCTACACCTTC
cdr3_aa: CASSAETGDGYTF

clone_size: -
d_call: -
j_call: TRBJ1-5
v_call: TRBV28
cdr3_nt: TGTGCCACCTCTAGGGCGGTACGTCAGCCCCAGCATTTT
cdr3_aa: CATSRAVRQPQHF

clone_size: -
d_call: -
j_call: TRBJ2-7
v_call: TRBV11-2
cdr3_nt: TGTGCCAGCAGCTTAGAATTGGCTTCCCTCGAGCAGTACTTC
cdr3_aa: CASSLELASLEQYF

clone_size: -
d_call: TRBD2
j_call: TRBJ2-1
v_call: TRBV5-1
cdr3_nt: TGCGCCAGCAGCCCAGGACTAGCGGCATCATCGTATGAGCAGTTCTTC
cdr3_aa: CASSPGLAASSYEQFF

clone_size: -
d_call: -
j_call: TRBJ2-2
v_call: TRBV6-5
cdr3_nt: TGTGCCAGCAGTTACTCGAGTGCCGTACGGGTGCTGTTTTTT
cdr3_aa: CASSYSSAVRVLFF

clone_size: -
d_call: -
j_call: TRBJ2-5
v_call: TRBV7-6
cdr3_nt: TGTGCCAGCAGCTTATCTCTCAGTGCCGAGACCCAGTACTTC
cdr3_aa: CASSLSLSAETQYF

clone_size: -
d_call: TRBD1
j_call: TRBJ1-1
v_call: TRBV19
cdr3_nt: TGTGCCAGTAGCATTTGGACAGGGGGCGAGACTGAAGCTTTCTTT
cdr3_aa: CASSIWTGGETEAFF

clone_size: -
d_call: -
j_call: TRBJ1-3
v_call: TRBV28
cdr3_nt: TGTGCCAGCACCTCGGACGGCGTCCTTACTGGAAACACCATATATTTT
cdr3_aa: CASTSDGVLTGNTIYF

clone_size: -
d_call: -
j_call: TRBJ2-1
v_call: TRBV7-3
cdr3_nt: TGTGCCAGCAGCTTTCTAGGTGGTGAGCAGTTCTTC
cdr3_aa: CASSFLGGEQFF

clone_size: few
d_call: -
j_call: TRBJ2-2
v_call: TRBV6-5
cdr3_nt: TGTGCCAGCAGTTACCCCGAAGGGGCCGGGGAGCTGTTTTTT
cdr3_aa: CASSYPEGAGELFF

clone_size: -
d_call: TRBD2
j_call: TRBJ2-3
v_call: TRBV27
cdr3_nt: TGTGCCAGCAGTTTATTTCTAGCGGTAAACACAGATACGCAGTATTTT
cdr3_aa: CASSLFLAVNTDTQYF

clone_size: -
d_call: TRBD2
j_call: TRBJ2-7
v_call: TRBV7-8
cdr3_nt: TGTGCCAGCAGCTTTAATAGCGGGGGGATCTCCTACGAGCAGTACTTC
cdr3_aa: CASSFNSGGISYEQYF

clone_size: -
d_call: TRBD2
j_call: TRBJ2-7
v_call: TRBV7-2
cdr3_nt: TGTGCCAGCAGCTTAGGTCTAAGCGGGAGCGGTTACGAGCAGTACTTC
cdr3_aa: CASSLGLSGSGYEQYF

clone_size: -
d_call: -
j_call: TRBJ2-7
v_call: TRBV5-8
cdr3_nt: TGTGCCAGCAGCTTTATCCGGGGCAACGAGCAGTACTTC
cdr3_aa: CASSFIRGNEQYF

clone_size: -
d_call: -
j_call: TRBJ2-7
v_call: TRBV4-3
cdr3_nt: TGCGCCAGCAGCCAAGATCGGTACGAGCAGTACTTC
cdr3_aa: CASSQDRYEQYF

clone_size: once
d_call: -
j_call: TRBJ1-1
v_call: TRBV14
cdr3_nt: TGTGCCAGCAGCCAAGATCTTAGTTCCGCGGCTTTCTTT
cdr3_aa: CASSQDLSSAAFF

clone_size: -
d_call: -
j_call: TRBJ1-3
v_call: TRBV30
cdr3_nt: TGTGCCTGGACCTCGGGCCCGGGGCACACCATATATTTT
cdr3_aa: CAWTSGPGHTIYF

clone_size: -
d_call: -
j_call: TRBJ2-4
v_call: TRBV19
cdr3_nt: TGTGCCAGCCGTGATACAGGAATGGCCAAAAACATTCAGTACTTC
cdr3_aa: CASRDTGMAKNIQYF

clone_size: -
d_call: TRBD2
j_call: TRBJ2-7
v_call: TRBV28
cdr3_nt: TGTGCCAGCAGCCCAAGCGGGAGGGCCGGGCACGAGCAGTACTTC
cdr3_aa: CASSPSGRAGHEQYF

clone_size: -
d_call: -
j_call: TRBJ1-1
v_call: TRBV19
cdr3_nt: TGTGCCAGTATCGGGGTACACACTGAAGCTTTCTTT
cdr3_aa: CASIGVHTEAFF

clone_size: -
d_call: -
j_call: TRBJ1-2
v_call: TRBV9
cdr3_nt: TGTGCCAGCAGCGTAGGAGGGGACTATGGCTACACCTTC
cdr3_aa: CASSVGGDYGYTF

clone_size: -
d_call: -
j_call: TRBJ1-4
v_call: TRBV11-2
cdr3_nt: TGTGCCAGCAGCTTAGAGCGGAGCGGGGAAAAACTGTTTTTT
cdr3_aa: CASSLERSGEKLFF

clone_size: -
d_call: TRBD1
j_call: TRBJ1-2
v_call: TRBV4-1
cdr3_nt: TGCGCCAGCAGCCAAGACGGGACAGGGTCTGGCTACACCTTC
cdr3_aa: CASSQDGTGSGYTF

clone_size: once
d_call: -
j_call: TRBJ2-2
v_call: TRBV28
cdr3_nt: TGTGCCAGCAGTTTAGCAGGGGAGAGATCCGGGGAGCTGTTTTTT
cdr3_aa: CASSLAGERSGELFF

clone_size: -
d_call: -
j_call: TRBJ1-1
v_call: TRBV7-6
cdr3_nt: TGTGCCAGCAGCTTATACGGAGGGACTGAAGCTTTCTTT
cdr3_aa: CASSLYGGTEAFF

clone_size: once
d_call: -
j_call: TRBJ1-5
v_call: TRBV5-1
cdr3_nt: TGCGCCAGCAGCTTGACGCAGGGCGGAAATCAGCCCCAGCATTTT
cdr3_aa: CASSLTQGGNQPQHF

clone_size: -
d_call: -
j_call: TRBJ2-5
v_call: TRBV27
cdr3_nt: TGTGCCAGCAGTTTTGGTAGCGGAGGACAAGAGACCCAGTACTTC
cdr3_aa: CASSFGSGGQETQYF

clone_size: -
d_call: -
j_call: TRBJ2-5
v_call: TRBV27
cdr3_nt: TGTGCCAGCAGTCCCGGAGTCAGGGTGGAGACCCAGTACTTC
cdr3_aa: CASSPGVRVETQYF

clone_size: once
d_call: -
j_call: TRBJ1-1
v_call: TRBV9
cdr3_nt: TGTGCCAGCAGCGTAGCTACGGATTTTGCGGGTGAAGCTTTCTTT
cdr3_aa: CASSVATDFAGEAFF

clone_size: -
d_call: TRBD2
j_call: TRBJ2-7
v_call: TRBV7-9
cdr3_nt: TGTGCCAGCAGCTTAGTATACGGAGGGTCTAGCGGGAGGAGGGAGCAGTACTTC
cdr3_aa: CASSLVYGGSSGRREQYF

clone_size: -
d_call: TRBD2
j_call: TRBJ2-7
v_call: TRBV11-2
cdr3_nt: TGTGCCAGCAGCTCCCTATCTAGCGGGAGAGGTAACGAGCAGTACTTC
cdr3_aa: CASSSLSSGRGNEQYF

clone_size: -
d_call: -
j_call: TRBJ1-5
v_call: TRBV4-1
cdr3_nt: TGCGCCAGCAGCCAAGAACCGACAGAGAGCAATCAGCCCCAGCATTTT
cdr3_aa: CASSQEPTESNQPQHF

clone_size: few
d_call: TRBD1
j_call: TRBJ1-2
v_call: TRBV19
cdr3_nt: TGTGCCAGTAGTACTGACAGGGGTGGCTACACCTTC
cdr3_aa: CASSTDRGGYTF

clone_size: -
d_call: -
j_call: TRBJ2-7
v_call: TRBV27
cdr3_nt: TGTGCCAGCAGTTTAGGAGGGGGCTACGAGCAGTACTTC
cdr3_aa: CASSLGGGYEQYF

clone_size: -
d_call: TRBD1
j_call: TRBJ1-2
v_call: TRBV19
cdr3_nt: TGTGCCAGTAGTATAGGAGGACAGGGCTATGGCTACACCTTC
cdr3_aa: CASSIGGQGYGYTF

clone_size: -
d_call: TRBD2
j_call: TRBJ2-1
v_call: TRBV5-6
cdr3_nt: TGTGCCAGCAGCTCCCGGGGGGGCGGGATGACTACCAATGAGCAGTTCTTC
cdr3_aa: CASSSRGGGMTTNEQFF